This paragraph covers one T cell receptor (beta chain) sequence. The antigen remains unidentified. The data originate from a study of cytomegalovirus exposure and HLA in healthy donors. The PCR employed 60 Vbeta primers together with 13 Jbeta primers. The method was immunoSEQ multiplex PCR; TCRdb's version includes in-frame clones alone and lacks a portion of them. Its clone listing holds about 110,000 clones. The V end lost 2 bases, the J end lost 4 bases, and 12 bases lay between the germline ends. The CDR3 loop spans 14 amino acids. CDR1 and CDR2 from the germline V gene are MNHEY and SVGAGI. Study-wide results and caveats: The majority of CMV-associated TCR beta chains were reported as apparently HLA-restricted in a later analysis. Presence/absence results assume similar sequencing depth per donor, which may not hold.

Sequenced sample: PBMCs. The chain links TRBV6-5 to TRBJ2-7; the D is unclear. The TCR was taken from a middle-aged man in good health and CMV-seropositive. CDR3 sequence reads: CASSYLQSPYEQYF. The CDR3 nucleotides are TGTGCCAGCAGTTACCTACAGTCTCCTTACGAGCAGTACTTC.